This T cell receptor beta chain was retrieved from a study of blood T cells in healthy people across ages. Regarding the study as a whole: The long-lived group displayed more naive CD4+ cells, plus higher diversity, than the aged donors did. Diversity estimates from one million T cells were considered underestimates.

A second roughly 6 to 12 cycle PCR used barcoded and J-beta primers. TCRdb reanalysed the 5' RACE reads using MiXCR and keeps one entry per CDR3 protein. The sample carries approximately 810,000 distinct CDR3 sequences, roughly 35% recorded once. Sample donors were healthy Caucasian individuals that came from Russia, aged 6 to 90. Extraction yielded at least 5 micrograms of total RNA per sample. CDR1 and CDR2 (germline): MDHEN, SYDVKM. The trim removed 4 bases at V and 4 bases at J, leaving 4 bases unmatched. CDR3 length: 15 amino acids. This clonotype turned up a few times. Its antigen is as yet unknown.

This rearrangement joins TRBV28 to TRBJ1-2, with TRBD1 identical over 12 bases. This TCR was sampled from a man aged 18 to 35 in good health. The sample comprised blood. DNA for the CDR3: TGTGCCAGCAGTTCCGGGACAGGGGGCGGCTATGGCTACACCTTC. Its protein is CASSSGTGGGYGYTF.